The rows below give T cell receptor beta chains drawn from one sample of a study of shared clonotypes between healthy human individuals. Generated by immunoSEQ multiplex PCR, the TCRdb table keeps only in-frame clones and is missing some. Seen here are 2.5 million or so clones, approximately 90% observed once, and the top ten hold roughly 0.15%. The specimen sequenced was naive CD4+ T cells sorted from blood. The receptors come from a man aged 18 to 35 in good health. Both conserved end residues are part of each CDR3. A D gene is named only where the DNA matches it firmly. Clone sizes are given selectively: once, few, many, or a class where the clone is expanded.

TRBV7-9	-	-	TRBJ1-6	CASSFSLLGNNSPLHF	TGTGCCAGCAGCTTTAGTTTGTTAGGAAATAATTCACCCCTCCACTTT
TRBV10-3	-	-	TRBJ2-4	CAISTIAKNIQYF	TGTGCCATCAGTACAATAGCCAAAAACATTCAGTACTTC
TRBV5-1	-	-	TRBJ1-2	CASSLAGRDGYTF	TGCGCCAGCAGCTTGGCCGGCAGGGATGGCTACACCTTC
TRBV5-4	-	-	TRBJ2-2	CASSFGGQDTGELFF	TGTGCCAGCAGCTTCGGGGGGCAGGACACCGGGGAGCTGTTTTTT
TRBV11-2	-	-	TRBJ1-3	CASSLPGTISGNTIYF	TGTGCCAGCAGCCTACCCGGCACCATCTCTGGAAACACCATATATTTT
TRBV20-1	-	-	TRBJ2-1	CSAGPDYEQFF	TGCAGTGCTGGACCAGACTATGAGCAGTTCTTC
TRBV7-9	-	-	TRBJ2-7	CASSFAGSYEQYF	TGTGCCAGCAGCTTCGCTGGCTCCTACGAGCAGTACTTC
TRBV14	-	-	TRBJ1-2	CASSQEVSYGYTF	TGTGCCAGCAGCCAAGAGGTCAGCTATGGCTACACCTTC
TRBV28	-	TRBD1	TRBJ2-7	CASSPQDRDRSEQYF	TGTGCCAGCAGTCCGCAGGACAGGGACCGGTCCGAGCAGTACTTC
TRBV5-4	-	TRBD2	TRBJ2-3	CASSLGIGSGGSSTDTQYF	TGTGCCAGCAGCCTGGGGATCGGTAGCGGGGGATCTAGCACAGATACGCAGTATTTT
TRBV28	once	-	TRBJ1-4	CASSLGTSFEKLFF	TGTGCCAGCAGTTTGGGGACAAGTTTCGAAAAACTGTTTTTT
TRBV6-1	-	-	TRBJ2-7	CASSERDISYEQYF	TGTGCCAGCAGTGAACGGGACATCAGCTACGAGCAGTACTTC
TRBV21-1	-	-	TRBJ2-7	CASSSGTLDEQYF	TGTGCCAGCAGCTCCGGGACTCTGGACGAGCAGTACTTC
TRBV5-4	-	-	TRBJ1-2	CASSLARGDGYTF	TGTGCCAGCAGCTTGGCACGCGGGGATGGCTACACCTTC
TRBV7-2	-	-	TRBJ2-5	CASSLGLWLGSKTQYF	TGTGCCAGCAGTCTAGGTTTATGGCTAGGATCGAAGACCCAGTACTTC
TRBV7-2	-	-	TRBJ2-3	CASSLAQGSGTDTQYF	TGTGCCAGCAGCTTAGCCCAGGGCTCGGGCACAGATACGCAGTATTTT
TRBV5-1	-	-	TRBJ2-2	CASSLTGNAGELFF	TGCGCCAGCAGCTTGACAGGGAATGCCGGGGAGCTGTTTTTT
TRBV5-3	-	-	TRBJ1-6	CARSRVAPPLHF	TGTGCCAGAAGCCGCGTCGCCCCACCCCTCCACTTT
TRBV28	-	-	TRBJ2-7	CASHSAGTGSYEQYF	TGTGCCAGCCATAGCGCAGGAACGGGGTCCTACGAGCAGTACTTC
TRBV4-2	-	-	TRBJ2-3	CASSQDEPDTQYF	TGTGCCAGCAGCCAAGATGAACCAGATACGCAGTATTTT
TRBV30	few	TRBD1	TRBJ1-6	CAWIGTGNSPLHF	TGTGCCTGGATCGGGACAGGGAATTCACCCCTCCACTTT
TRBV5-4	-	-	TRBJ2-1	CASSLKSAGLLYNEQFF	TGTGCCAGCAGCTTGAAATCGGCGGGCCTACTCTACAATGAGCAGTTCTTC
TRBV7-3	-	TRBD1	TRBJ2-3	CASSLTPQGADTQYF	TGTGCCAGCAGCTTAACCCCCCAGGGGGCAGATACGCAGTATTTT
TRBV7-9	few	-	TRBJ2-1	CASSQNEQFF	TGTGCCAGCAGCCAGAATGAGCAGTTCTTC
TRBV7-2	-	TRBD2	TRBJ2-7	CASSLGRLAGGNEQYF	TGTGCCAGCAGCTTAGGGAGGCTAGCGGGAGGAAACGAGCAGTACTTC
TRBV28	once	TRBD1	TRBJ1-2	CASSSGTAPASYGYTF	TGTGCCAGCAGCTCAGGGACAGCCCCTGCTTCCTATGGCTACACCTTC
TRBV25-1	-	TRBD2	TRBJ2-1	CASSELAGAGEQFF	TGTGCCAGCAGTGAATTGGCGGGAGCCGGTGAGCAGTTCTTC
TRBV6-6	-	TRBD1	TRBJ2-7	CASSNRDRMNEQYF	TGTGCCAGCAGCAACCGGGACAGGATGAACGAGCAGTACTTC
TRBV11-2	once	-	TRBJ2-4	CASSFSQGKNIQYF	TGTGCCAGCAGCTTCTCCCAGGGGAAAAACATTCAGTACTTC
TRBV27	once	-	TRBJ2-3	CASSLRGFSTDTQYF	TGTGCCAGCAGTTTGCGGGGCTTTAGCACAGATACGCAGTATTTT
TRBV7-9	-	TRBD2	TRBJ2-3	CASSLGLRGAPDTQYF	TGTGCCAGCAGCTTAGGATTGCGGGGGGCCCCAGATACGCAGTATTTT
TRBV30	once	TRBD2	TRBJ2-3	CAWSPGTRDTDTQYF	TGTGCCTGGAGTCCCGGGACTAGAGACACAGATACGCAGTATTTT
TRBV5-1	once	-	TRBJ1-1	CASSASTEAFF	TGCGCCAGCAGCGCGAGTACTGAAGCTTTCTTT
TRBV6-1	-	TRBD1	TRBJ1-1	CASSEAYRGPTEAFF	TGTGCCAGCAGTGAAGCATATAGGGGGCCCACTGAAGCTTTCTTT
TRBV5-4	-	-	TRBJ1-1	CASSHGDRTNTEAFF	TGCGCCAGCAGCCATGGGGACCGTACGAACACTGAAGCTTTCTTT
TRBV27	-	TRBD1	TRBJ2-3	CASSQRARGLFTDTQYF	TGTGCCAGCAGCCAAAGGGCCAGGGGGCTATTCACAGATACGCAGTATTTT
TRBV6-4	once	TRBD1	TRBJ2-3	CASSVTGGATDTQYF	TGTGCCAGCAGCGTGACAGGGGGGGCCACAGATACGCAGTATTTT
TRBV7-3	-	-	TRBJ1-1	CASSGRTDADEAFF	TGTGCCAGCAGCGGCCGGACAGATGCAGATGAAGCTTTCTTT
TRBV7-8	-	-	TRBJ2-5	CASSSGLQETQYF	TGTGCCAGCAGTTCGGGCCTCCAAGAGACCCAGTACTTC
TRBV5-1	-	-	TRBJ2-4	CASSLGGPVDIQYF	TGCGCCAGCAGCCTCGGGGGGCCGGTAGACATTCAGTACTTC
TRBV10-3	-	TRBD2	TRBJ2-7	CAIRVAGGAGEQYF	TGTGCCATCAGAGTAGCGGGAGGAGCAGGAGAGCAGTACTTC
TRBV18	-	-	TRBJ2-3	CASSMGAGGPDTQYF	TGTGCCAGCTCAATGGGGGCAGGTGGCCCAGATACGCAGTATTTT
TRBV7-9	-	-	TRBJ1-4	CASSSPSNEKLFF	TGTGCCAGCAGCTCCCCGTCTAATGAAAAACTGTTTTTT
TRBV5-1	once	TRBD1	TRBJ2-7	CASSTGQPAYEQYF	TGCGCCAGCAGCACGGGACAGCCGGCGTACGAGCAGTACTTC